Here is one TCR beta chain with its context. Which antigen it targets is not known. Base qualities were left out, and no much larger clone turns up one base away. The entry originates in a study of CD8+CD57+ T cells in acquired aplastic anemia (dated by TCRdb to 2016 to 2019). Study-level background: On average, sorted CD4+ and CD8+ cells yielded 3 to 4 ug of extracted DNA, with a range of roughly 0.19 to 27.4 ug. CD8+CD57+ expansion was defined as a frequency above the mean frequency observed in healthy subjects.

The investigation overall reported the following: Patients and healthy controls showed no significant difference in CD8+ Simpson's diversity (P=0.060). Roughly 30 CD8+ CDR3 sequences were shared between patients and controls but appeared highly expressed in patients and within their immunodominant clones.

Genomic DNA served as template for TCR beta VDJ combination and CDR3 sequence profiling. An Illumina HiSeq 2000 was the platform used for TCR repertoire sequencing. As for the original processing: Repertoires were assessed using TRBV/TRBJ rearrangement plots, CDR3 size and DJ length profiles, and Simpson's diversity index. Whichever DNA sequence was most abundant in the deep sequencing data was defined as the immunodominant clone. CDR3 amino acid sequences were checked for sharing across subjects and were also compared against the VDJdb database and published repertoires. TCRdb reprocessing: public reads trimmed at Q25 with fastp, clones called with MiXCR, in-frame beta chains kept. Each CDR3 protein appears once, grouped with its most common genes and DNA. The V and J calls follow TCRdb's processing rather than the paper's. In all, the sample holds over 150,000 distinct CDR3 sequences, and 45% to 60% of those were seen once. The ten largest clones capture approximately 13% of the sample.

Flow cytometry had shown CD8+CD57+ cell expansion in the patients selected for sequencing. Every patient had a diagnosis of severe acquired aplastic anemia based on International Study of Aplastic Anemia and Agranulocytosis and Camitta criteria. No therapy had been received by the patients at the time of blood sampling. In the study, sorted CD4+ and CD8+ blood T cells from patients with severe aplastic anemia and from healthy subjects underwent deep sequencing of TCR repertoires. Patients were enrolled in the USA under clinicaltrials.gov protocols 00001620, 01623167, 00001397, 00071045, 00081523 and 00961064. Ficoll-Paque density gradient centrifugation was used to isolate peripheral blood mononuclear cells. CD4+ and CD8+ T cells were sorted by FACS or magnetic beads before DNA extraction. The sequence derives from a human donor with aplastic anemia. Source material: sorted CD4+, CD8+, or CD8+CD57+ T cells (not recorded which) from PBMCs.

CDR3 reads: CASSEGGRDGEQFF. In nucleotides, the sequence is TGTGCCAGCAGTGAAGGCGGGAGAGATGGTGAGCAGTTCTTC. The chain is encoded by TRBV2 joined to TRBJ2-1, and 7 junction bases match TRBD2. The V end gives up 1 base and the J end 9 bases, leaving 6 bases in the junction not matched to a gene. CDR1 SNHLY and CDR2 FYNNEI are derived from the germline V gene. The CDR3 runs 14 amino acids, cysteine and phenylalanine included. This entry keeps only the CDR3 DNA: 42 bases, framed from base 1.